These T cell receptor beta chains were read from a single sample in a study of Ad26.COV2.S vaccination and SARS-CoV-2 variants. Sequencing was performed with immunoSEQ multiplex PCR; in TCRdb, only in-frame clones are kept and a portion is missing. This sample has some 640,000 clones, with 80% to 90% found just once. The sample consisted of peripheral blood, taken in a trial of Ad26.COV2.S vaccine versus placebo. The receptors stem from a person between 18 and 59 years old who received the Ad26.COV2.S COVID-19 vaccine or a placebo. The CDR3 runs from the conserved cysteine through the conserved F or W. A D gene is named only where the DNA matches it firmly. Clone size is shown for a subset of rows, as once, few, many or a class of expanded clone.

CDR3 protein | CDR3 DNA | clone size | J gene | D gene | V gene
CASSLVGLAGEGSYEQYF | TGCGCCAGCAGCTTGGTAGGACTAGCGGGAGAAGGGTCCTACGAGCAGTACTTC | once | TRBJ2-7 | TRBD2 | TRBV5-1
CASSPGGYAAEAFF | TGTGCCAGCAGCCCGGGAGGGTACGCCGCTGAAGCTTTCTTT | NA | TRBJ1-1 | NA | TRBV11-2
CASSQDLGGPSSYNEQFF | TGTGCCAGCAGCCAAGATCTTGGGGGCCCTAGCTCCTACAATGAGCAGTTCTTC | NA | TRBJ2-1 | NA | TRBV14
CASSPPREQETQYF | TGCGCCAGCAGCCCCCCGCGGGAACAAGAGACCCAGTACTTC | NA | TRBJ2-5 | NA | TRBV4-1
CASSSPGLVTDTQYF | TGTGCCAGCAGCTCCCCGGGACTGGTCACAGATACGCAGTATTTT | once | TRBJ2-3 | NA | TRBV11-2
CASSQSVFRTDTQYF | TGTGCCAGCAGCCAGAGCGTTTTCCGCACAGATACGCAGTATTTT | NA | TRBJ2-3 | NA | TRBV3-1/TRBV3-2
CASSIGPQEFYEQYF | TGTGCCAGTAGTATAGGTCCACAGGAGTTTTACGAGCAGTACTTC | NA | TRBJ2-7 | NA | TRBV19
CASSLRPGEAFF | TGTGCCAGCAGCCTCCGGCCGGGGGAAGCTTTCTTT | NA | TRBJ1-1 | NA | TRBV7-3
CASSAGQGYDEQYF | TGTGCCAGCAGCGCGGGACAGGGGTACGACGAGCAGTACTTC | NA | TRBJ2-7 | TRBD1 | TRBV9
CASSFSFNEQFF | TGTGCCAGCAGCTTCTCATTCAATGAGCAGTTCTTC | NA | TRBJ2-1 | NA | TRBV7-9
CASSPGGSLSVEQYF | TGTGCCAGCTCACCAGGCGGCAGCCTCTCGGTTGAGCAGTACTTC | NA | TRBJ2-7 | NA | TRBV18
CATRSGYYNSPLHF | TGTGCCACCAGGTCGGGTTACTATAATTCACCCCTCCACTTT | NA | TRBJ1-6 | NA | TRBV15
CSLGSNEQFF | TGCAGCCTGGGGTCTAATGAGCAGTTCTTC | NA | TRBJ2-1 | NA | TRBV29-1
CASSLLVPGGNTYEQYF | TGTGCCAGCAGTTTACTGGTCCCGGGGGGAAATACCTACGAGCAGTACTTC | NA | TRBJ2-7 | TRBD2 | TRBV27
CAPSQDSVETQYF | TGTGCCCCCAGCCAGGATTCCGTGGAGACCCAGTACTTC | NA | TRBJ2-5 | NA | TRBV6-5
CASTLYQGEVTQYF | TGTGCCAGCACCCTCTATCAAGGGGAAGTTACGCAGTATTTT | NA | TRBJ2-3 | NA | TRBV3-1/TRBV3-2
CASSEWTSDNSPLHF | TGTGCCAGCAGTGAATGGACATCCGATAATTCACCCCTCCACTTT | NA | TRBJ1-6 | NA | TRBV2
CASSQSGQSDGEQYF | TGCGCCAGCAGTCAATCGGGACAGAGCGATGGCGAGCAGTACTTC | once | TRBJ2-7 | TRBD1 | TRBV23-1
CASSVIGGWDTEAFF | TGTGCCAGCAGTGTTATAGGGGGGTGGGACACTGAAGCTTTCTTT | NA | TRBJ1-1 | NA | TRBV2
CASSYSSAGKPYEQYF | TGTGCCAGCAGTTACTCGAGTGCCGGGAAGCCCTACGAGCAGTACTTC | NA | TRBJ2-7 | NA | TRBV6-5
CASSLDRLNGYTF | TGTGCCAGTAGTTTAGACAGGTTGAATGGCTACACCTTC | few | TRBJ1-2 | NA | TRBV19
CASSFSGGGQSTEAFF | TGCGCCAGCAGCTTCTCCGGGGGAGGACAGTCCACTGAAGCTTTCTTT | NA | TRBJ1-1 | NA | TRBV5-1
CASSLSYTEAFF | TGTGCCAGCAGCTTATCCTACACTGAAGCTTTCTTT | few | TRBJ1-1 | NA | TRBV7-2
CASSPGNREGNIQYF | TGTGCCAGCTCACCAGGAAACAGGGAGGGGAACATTCAGTACTTC | few | TRBJ2-4 | NA | TRBV18
CASSPWGGKDEQFF | TGTGCCAGCAGCCCCTGGGGGGGCAAGGATGAGCAGTTCTTC | NA | TRBJ2-1 | NA | TRBV3-1/TRBV3-2
CASSPQQAINQPQHF | TGTGCCAGCTCACCACAACAAGCGATCAATCAGCCCCAGCATTTT | NA | TRBJ1-5 | NA | TRBV18
CASSWDLPNTGELFF | TGTGCCAGCAGTTGGGACTTACCGAACACCGGGGAGCTGTTTTTT | NA | TRBJ2-2 | NA | TRBV2
CASREPGTGNSGELFF | TGTGCCAGCAGAGAACCCGGGACAGGGAATTCCGGGGAGCTGTTTTTT | NA | TRBJ2-2 | TRBD1 | TRBV6-1
CASSPPVTGELFF | TGTGCCAGCTCACCACCTGTCACCGGGGAGCTGTTTTTT | NA | TRBJ2-2 | NA | TRBV18
CASSPTGLNPSGNTIYF | TGTGCCAGCTCACCAACAGGGTTAAACCCCTCTGGAAACACCATATATTTT | NA | TRBJ1-3 | NA | TRBV18
CSVDASRGVSYNEQFF | TGCAGCGTTGACGCCTCTCGGGGGGTCTCCTACAATGAGCAGTTCTTC | NA | TRBJ2-1 | TRBD2 | TRBV29-1
CASFRLAGVTDTQYF | TGTGCCAGCTTCCGACTAGCGGGAGTGACAGATACGCAGTATTTT | NA | TRBJ2-3 | TRBD2 | TRBV6-4
CASSFSRSLGALHF | TGTGCCAGCAGTTTCTCTAGATCCCTGGGGGCCCTCCACTTT | few | TRBJ1-6 | NA | TRBV6-5
CASSDSGFYGYTF | TGTGCCAGCAGCGACTCAGGGTTCTATGGCTACACCTTC | NA | TRBJ1-2 | NA | TRBV9
CAWSVQVDGNSPLHF | TGTGCCTGGAGTGTACAAGTGGACGGAAATTCACCCCTCCACTTT | once | TRBJ1-6 | NA | TRBV30
CASSLSGRGRGTNEKLFF | TGTGCCAGCAGCTTATCTGGCAGGGGGCGCGGGACTAATGAAAAACTGTTTTTT | NA | TRBJ1-4 | TRBD1 | TRBV7-9
CAISDDRASGNTIYF | TGTGCCATCAGTGACGACAGGGCCTCTGGAAACACCATATATTTT | NA | TRBJ1-3 | TRBD1 | TRBV10-3
CASSIEGSRTGANVLTF | TGTGCCAGTAGTATAGAGGGCAGCCGGACTGGGGCCAACGTCCTGACTTTC | NA | TRBJ2-6 | NA | TRBV19
CASSKTGTGFQPQHF | TGTGCCAGCAGTAAGACCGGGACAGGGTTTCAGCCCCAGCATTTT | once | TRBJ1-5 | TRBD1 | TRBV6-5
CASSYSLDRGEYEQYF | TGTGCCAGCAGTTACTCCTTGGACAGGGGGGAATACGAGCAGTACTTC | NA | TRBJ2-7 | TRBD1 | TRBV6-2/TRBV6-3
CASSRQSGLNQPQHF | TGTGCCAGCAGCCGACAGTCCGGACTGAATCAGCCCCAGCATTTT | once | TRBJ1-5 | NA | TRBV7-6
CASSLFGDRVYGYTF | TGTGCCAGCAGTTTATTTGGGGACAGGGTCTATGGCTACACCTTC | NA | TRBJ1-2 | TRBD1 | TRBV27
CASSVGDNYGYTF | TGTGCCAGCAGCGTCGGAGACAACTATGGCTACACCTTC | few | TRBJ1-2 | NA | TRBV9
CASSSQGKPQHF | TGTGCCAGCAGCTCGCAGGGGAAGCCCCAGCATTTT | NA | TRBJ1-5 | NA | TRBV7-9
CASTSGLAVFEQFF | TGTGCCAGCACCAGTGGACTAGCGGTTTTTGAGCAGTTCTTC | NA | TRBJ2-1 | TRBD2 | TRBV9
CASSYQGDSNQPQHF | TGCGCCAGCAGTTATCAGGGGGATAGCAATCAGCCCCAGCATTTT | few | TRBJ1-5 | TRBD1 | TRBV23-1
CASSLTPGRGANLYNEQFF | TGTGCCAGCAGTTTAACCCCCGGGAGGGGCGCGAATCTCTACAATGAGCAGTTCTTC | NA | TRBJ2-1 | TRBD2 | TRBV27
CASSPRQGRYGYTF | TGTGCCAGCAGCCCCAGGCAGGGAAGGTATGGCTACACCTTC | NA | TRBJ1-2 | NA | TRBV5-4
CASSTSGYQPQHF | TGTGCCAGTAGTACCTCAGGCTATCAGCCCCAGCATTTT | once | TRBJ1-5 | NA | TRBV19
CASSQEGFSGAGDTQYF | TGCGCCAGCAGCCAAGAGGGTTTCTCGGGAGCTGGAGATACGCAGTATTTT | NA | TRBJ2-3 | NA | TRBV4-1
CASSQEGGGPGETQYF | TGTGCCAGCAGCCAAGAAGGGGGAGGGCCGGGAGAGACCCAGTACTTC | NA | TRBJ2-5 | NA | TRBV3-1/TRBV3-2
CAISQDRAANEKLFF | TGTGCCATCAGCCAGGACAGGGCGGCTAATGAAAAACTGTTTTTT | NA | TRBJ1-4 | TRBD1 | TRBV10-3
CAGWTGNTGELFF | TGTGCCGGCTGGACGGGGAACACCGGGGAGCTGTTTTTT | NA | TRBJ2-2 | NA | TRBV30
CASILATGELFF | TGTGCCAGCATTCTAGCGACCGGGGAGCTGTTTTTT | NA | TRBJ2-2 | NA | TRBV2